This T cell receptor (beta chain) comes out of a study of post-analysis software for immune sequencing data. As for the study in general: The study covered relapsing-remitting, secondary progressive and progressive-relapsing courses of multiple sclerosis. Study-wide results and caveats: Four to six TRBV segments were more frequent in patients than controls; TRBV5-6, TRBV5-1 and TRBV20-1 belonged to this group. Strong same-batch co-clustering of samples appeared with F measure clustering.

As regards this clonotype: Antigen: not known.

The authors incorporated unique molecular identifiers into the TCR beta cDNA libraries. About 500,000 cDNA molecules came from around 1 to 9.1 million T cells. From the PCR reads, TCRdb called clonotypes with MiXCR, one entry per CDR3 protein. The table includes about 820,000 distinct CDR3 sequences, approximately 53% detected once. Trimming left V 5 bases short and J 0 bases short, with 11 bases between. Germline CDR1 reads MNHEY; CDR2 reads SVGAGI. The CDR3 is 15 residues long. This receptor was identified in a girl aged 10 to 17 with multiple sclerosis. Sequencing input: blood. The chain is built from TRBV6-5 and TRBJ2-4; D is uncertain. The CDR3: CASSSGSLAKNIQYF. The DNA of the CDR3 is TGTGCCAGCAGTAGTGGTAGTTTAGCCAAAAACATTCAGTACTTC.